This entry lists 27 T cell receptor beta chains sequenced from one sample in a study of identical twins. TCRdb re-analysed the 5' RACE reads in MiXCR, keeping a single row per CDR3 protein. The sample consists of around 370,000 distinct CDR3 sequences, roughly 9% of them appearing once. Sequencing was carried out using naive T cells sorted from blood. The receptors shown here come from a woman between 45 and 65 years old in good health.

J is TRBJ2-7 and V is TRBV5-1, with D perhaps matching TRBD2 (5 bases). This CDR3 region has 14 residues. Germline V lookup: CDR1 SGHRS, CDR2 YFSETQ. Between the trimmed V and J ends, which lost 5 bases and 5 bases, there was a span of 17 bases. This chain's CDR3 is CASRHSGRLDEQYF. The CDR3 DNA is TGCGCCAGCAGACACTCGGGAAGGTTGGACGAGCAGTACTTC. The variable domain in full, completed from reference TRBV5-1 and TRBJ2-7, reads KAGVTQTPRYLIKTRGQQVTLSCSPISGHRSVSWYQQTPGQGLQFLFEYFSETQRNKGNFPGRFSGRQFSNSRSEMNVSTLELGDSALYLCASRHSGRLDEQYFGPGTRLTVT.

This clonotype has ten or more counts. This chain links TRBV12-3 or TRBV12-4 with TRBJ2-7; 9 bases are a match to TRBD2. Trimming removed 5 bases from V and 12 bases from J; junction bases left unmatched: 20. The CDR3 has 16 amino acids. The CDR3 region has the DNA TGTGCCAGCAGTCGCTGGATAGCGGGAGATAGGGGGAGGCTGTACGTC. Encoded protein: CASSRWIAGDRGRLYV.

In its sample, this clonotype was seen a few times. The genes are TRBV7-7 and TRBJ2-5; TRBD1 agrees at 8 bases. The V segment lost 4 bases and the J segment 1 base; nucleotides outside the gene matches: 8. CDR1 is SSHAT, CDR2 FNYEAQ, per germline (reference sequence). The CDR3 sequence is 16 residues long. Here the CDR3 DNA reads TGTGCCAGCAGCTCTGCAGGGGGCACCCTCCAAGAGACCCAGTACTTC. Amino acid sequence: CASSSAGGTLQETQYF.

DNA of the CDR3: TGTGCCAGCAGGAACGAGGGCAATGAGCAGTTCTTC. This sequence encodes CASRNEGNEQFF. This chain uses TRBV6-5 with TRBJ2-1; TRBD2 is a possible D gene (5 bases). CDR3 length equals 12 residues. V lost 6 bases and J lost 6, with 9 bases in between. From germline, CDR1 is MNHEY and CDR2 SVGAGI.

V and J are TRBV7-9 and TRBJ2-1; TRBD2 aligns across 9 bases. Germline V gene lookup returns CDR1 SEHNR and CDR2 FQNEAQ (reference sequence). This CDR3 comprises 15 residues. The J segment lost 8 bases and the V segment lost 5 bases, leaving 10 bases of the junction unmatched. CDR3 coding DNA: TGTGCCAGCAGCGCTTTTAGCGGGAGTACCGATGAGCAGTTCTTC. This encodes CASSAFSGSTDEQFF.

This clonotype was counted only a few times. The chain uses TRBV11-2 and TRBJ1-3; tentative D call: TRBD1 (5 bases). Per germline, CDR1 SGHAT and CDR2 FQNNGV. This CDR3 is 15 amino acids long. V was cut by 2 bases and J by 0 bases, with 8 bases left in between. The CDR3 sequence is CASSLWGGSGNTIYF. CDR3 DNA: TGTGCCAGCAGCTTATGGGGGGGCTCTGGAAACACCATATATTTT.

There are many counts of this clonotype. V usage is TRBV29-1 and J usage is TRBJ2-7, with D possibly TRBD2 on 5 matching bases. V was pared by 5 bases and J by 2 bases, with 10 bases between. The length of the CDR3 is 12 residues. Germline values: CDR1 SQVTM, CDR2 ANQGSEA. The CDR3: CSVREGPYEQYV. CDR3 DNA: TGCAGCGTTCGGGAAGGGCCCTACGAGCAGTACGTC.

This clonotype occurred many times. The genes are TRBV6-2 or TRBV6-3 and TRBJ2-1, with 7 positions matching TRBD2. The CDR3 runs 16 residues. Germline V gene lookup returns CDR1 MNHEY and CDR2 SVGEGT. J gave up 6 bases and V 2 bases, and 10 bases lay outside the gene matches. The chain's CDR3 is CASSYPGGATRNEQFF. CDR3 nucleotides: TGTGCCAGCAGTTACCCGGGGGGAGCTACCCGCAATGAGCAGTTCTTC.

This clonotype occurred a few times. V and J are TRBV14 and TRBJ2-7; D could derive from TRBD1 or TRBD2 (5 bases each). The V and J ends lost 6 bases and 2 bases respectively, with 17 bases between them. The CDR3 runs 15 residues. CDR1 SGHDN and CDR2 FVKESK come from the germline V gene. In DNA, the CDR3 is TGTGCCAGCAGTCGAGGGACCACGGGCACCTACGAGCAGTACGTC. Encoded protein: CASSRGTTGTYEQYV.

This clonotype has a single count. The chain couples TRBV4-1 to TRBJ2-2, with TRBD2 matching over 15 bases. This CDR3 region has 18 residues. Germline CDR1 and CDR2: MGHRA and YSYEKL. The J segment lost 5 bases and the V segment lost 4 bases, leaving 8 bases of the junction unmatched. CDR3 sequence: CASSPRTSGRARTGELFF. The CDR3 DNA sequence: TGCGCCAGCAGCCCTAGGACTAGCGGGAGGGCGCGTACCGGGGAGCTGTTTTTT.

The chain carries TRBV20-1 and TRBJ2-7; D not resolved. The V gene's germline CDR1 is DFQATT and CDR2 SNEGSKA (reference sequence). This CDR3 has 14 amino acids. Trimming left V 3 bases short and J 2 bases short, with 14 bases between. CDR3 protein: CSASSGPGPYEQYF. The CDR3 DNA reads TGCAGTGCTAGTTCCGGGCCAGGCCCCTACGAGCAGTACTTC.

This clonotype turned up a few times. This sequence joins TRBV12-3 or TRBV12-4 and TRBJ1-5; D remains unclear. The CDR3 loop spans 12 amino acids. Trimming cost V 6 bases and J 9 bases, with 12 bases left between them. The CDR3 DNA is TGTGCCAGCAGCCTAGGCCGGCGGCCCCAGCATTTT. Translated: CASSLGRRPQHF.

This clonotype was seen ten or more times. The rearrangement uses TRBV2 and TRBJ2-2; the D gene is possibly TRBD2 (5 bases). Trimming shortened V by 10 bases and J by 6 bases, and 9 bases separated the two germline ends. Germline V gene data show CDR1 as SNHLY and CDR2 as FYNNEI. The CDR3 length is 11 residues. In DNA, the CDR3 is TGTGCCAAAGAACTAGCCGGGGAGCTGTTTTTT. Translated: CAKELAGELFF.

This clonotype was recorded a few times. The V gene is TRBV12-3 or TRBV12-4, the J gene TRBJ2-1; D not resolved. V was cut by 3 bases and J by 9 bases, with 12 bases left in between. The CDR3 spans 13 residues. DNA for the CDR3: TGTGCCAGCAGTTTGTCCCTACAAAGTGAGCAGTTCTTC. Its translation is CASSLSLQSEQFF.

In this sample, this clonotype turned up many times. The V and J genes are TRBV29-1 and TRBJ2-1; D unclear. This CDR3 comprises 15 residues. Germline V gene lookup returns CDR1 SQVTM and CDR2 ANQGSEA. The ends were cut back, 1 base at V and 0 bases at J, with 10 bases in the middle. DNA for the CDR3: TGCAGCGTTGAAGGGACGGGCATCTCCTACAATGAGCAGTTCTTC. This encodes CSVEGTGISYNEQFF.

This clonotype was recorded at least ten times. This chain links TRBV7-9 with TRBJ1-1, with D uncertain. From germline, CDR1 is SEHNR and CDR2 FQNEAQ (reference sequence). Trimming removed 5 bases from V and 11 bases from J, with 15 bases in between. The CDR3 is made up of 12 amino acids. The CDR3 sequence: CASSTSSFGAFF. CDR3 nucleotide sequence: TGTGCCAGCAGCACCTCTTCGTTCGGGGCTTTCTTT.

The rearrangement joins TRBV18 to TRBJ2-3; D not resolved. With 6 bases removed from V and 4 bases from J, the gap between germline ends came to 14 bases. Germline CDR1 reads KGHSH; CDR2 reads LQKENI. CDR3 length: 14 amino acids. CDR3 nucleotides: TGTGCCAGCTCGCCTACCCAAGAGCCAGATACGCAGTATTTT. It specifies CASSPTQEPDTQYF.

This clonotype came up a few times. This chain connects TRBV6-5 to TRBJ2-7; a possible D gene is TRBD2 (6 bases). Germline CDR1 is MNHEY and CDR2 is SVGAGI. The CDR3 is 15 amino acids. Trimming cost V 4 bases and J 2 bases, with 15 bases left between them. The CDR3 DNA reads TGTGCCAGCAGTTCCCCTGGGGGGAGTACCTACGAGCAGTACTTC. It codes for CASSSPGGSTYEQYF.

This clonotype has at least ten counts. This rearrangement joins TRBV20-1 to TRBJ2-1; D might be TRBD2 (5 bases). The CDR3 runs 15 residues. V was trimmed by 2 bases and J by 10 bases, leaving 21 bases between them. The V gene's germline CDR1 is DFQATT and CDR2 SNEGSKA (reference sequence). The CDR3 nucleotides read TGCAGTGCTAGATCCGGACTTATCCCTACCGGGGAGCAGTTCTTC. Encoded protein: CSARSGLIPTGEQFF.

This clonotype was observed at least ten times. The CDR3 is CASSLGVGYTGELFF. The DNA of the CDR3 is TGTGCCAGCAGCTTAGGGGTCGGCTACACCGGGGAGCTGTTTTTT. The V gene is TRBV5-5, the J gene TRBJ2-2; a weak D match, TRBD1 (5 bases). Germline V gives CDR1 SGHKS, CDR2 YYEKEE (reference sequence). Trimming removed 2 bases from V and 3 bases from J, with 11 bases in between. The CDR3 spans 15 residues.

As regards this clonotype: This could be a read error, since a much larger clone is one nucleotide away. The V gene is TRBV29-1, the J gene TRBJ2-5, with 7 bases fitting TRBD1. CDR1 and CDR2 from the germline V gene are SQVTM and ANQGSEA. The CDR3 extends over 13 amino acids. This CDR3 reads CSVEGQRQETLYF. Here the CDR3 DNA reads TGCAGCGTTGAGGGACAGCGACAAGAGACCCTGTACTTC.

The V call is TRBV9, the J call TRBJ1-1; D gene ambiguous. Germline CDR1 SGDLS, CDR2 YYNGEE. Trimming removed 2 bases at V and 1 base at J, with 6 bases between. The CDR3 is made up of 13 amino acids. CDR3 sequence reads: CASSVSGNTEAFF. The CDR3 DNA reads as TGTGCCAGCAGCGTTTCGGGGAACACTGAAGCTTTCTTT.

This clonotype was counted a few times. The chain is built from TRBV15 and TRBJ2-2; D is undetermined. Trimming took off 0 bases at V and 2 bases at J, with 7 bases between the two ends. Germline CDR1 and CDR2: LNHNV and YYDKDF (reference sequence). This CDR3 is built from 15 residues. CDR3 residues: CATSRDSSNTGELFF. The CDR3 DNA is TGTGCCACCAGCAGAGATTCAAGCAACACCGGGGAGCTGTTTTTT. Looking up the rest from reference TRBV15 and TRBJ2-2 gives the full variable domain: DAMVIQNPRYQVTQFGKPVTLSCSQTLNHNVMYWYQQKSSQAPKLLFHYYDKDFNNEADTPDNFQSRRPNTSFCFLDIRSPGLGDTAMYLCATSRDSSNTGELFFGEGSRLTVL.

The V call is TRBV4-1, the J call TRBJ2-1, with D perhaps TRBD1 (6 bases). V was pared by 1 base and J by 7 bases, with 14 bases between. The germline V gene encodes CDR1 MGHRA and CDR2 YSYEKL. The CDR3 consists of 15 residues. CDR3 sequence (DNA): TGCGCCAGCAGCCAAGCCTCGGACAGAGGGAATGAGCAGTTCTTC. It is translated as CASSQASDRGNEQFF.

The sample holds many counts of this clonotype. The chain links TRBV10-2 to TRBJ2-3; D is unresolved. CDR3 length: 12 residues. Between the trimmed V and J ends, which lost 3 bases and 4 bases, there was a span of 5 bases. The germline V gene has CDR1 WSHSY and CDR2 SAAADI. CDR3 DNA: TGCGCCAGCAGTGAAGGGTCAGATACGCAGTATTTT. This translates into CASSEGSDTQYF.

The V gene is TRBV6-6, the J gene TRBJ2-5, with TRBD1 matching over 8 bases. The trim removed 5 bases at V and 2 bases at J, leaving 4 bases unmatched. The CDR3 has 14 residues. Per the germline V gene, CDR1 is MNHNY and CDR2 is SVGAGI (reference sequence). The CDR3 loop reads CASSSDRGQETQYF. CDR3 nucleotide sequence: TGTGCCAGCAGTAGCGACAGGGGACAAGAGACCCAGTACTTC.

This chain joins TRBV20-1 and TRBJ1-5, with TRBD1 matching 9 bases. V was pared by 5 bases and J by 5 bases, with 7 bases of the junction left unmatched. CDR1 is DFQATT, CDR2 SNEGSKA, per germline (reference sequence). CDR3 length: 14 amino acids. The CDR3 coding sequence is TGCAGTGCTTCTACAGGGGGCGGGGATCAGCCCCAGCATTTT. Protein: CSASTGGGDQPQHF.